This entry lists 25 T cell receptor beta chains sequenced from one sample in a study of T cells in Graves' hyperthyroidism and ophthalmopathy. Using RNA transcripts as the source, TCR beta CDR3 regions were amplified. An initial round of RT-PCR targeting the TCR CDR3 relied on the HTBI primer set. One entry per CDR3 protein results from TCRdb running MiXCR on the multiplex PCR reads. The repertoire has 250,000 or so distinct CDR3 sequences, over 15% of them found once; the top ten carry 28%. What was sequenced was blood. Source of these receptors: a woman in her late teens or twenties with Graves' ophthalmopathy.

This clonotype was found many times. J is TRBJ1-1 and V is TRBV19, with D unresolved. V shed 5 bases and J shed 1 base, with 11 bases lying between them. This CDR3 contains 14 residues. The germline V gene encodes CDR1 LNHDA and CDR2 SQIVND (reference sequence). This CDR3 is CASSDPPPNTEAFF. The CDR3 region has the DNA TGTGCCAGTAGTGACCCCCCCCCGAACACTGAAGCTTTCTTT.

This clonotype was seen repeatedly, ten times or more. The chain employs TRBV10-2 and TRBJ2-1, with a tentative D call TRBD1 (6 bases). CDR3 length: 12 amino acids. The germline V and J ends were trimmed by 5 bases and 7 bases, with 9 bases remaining between them. The germline CDR1 and CDR2 sequences are WSHSY and SAAADI. CDR3 residues: CASSNTGNEQFF. The DNA for the CDR3 is TGCGCCAGCAGTAACACAGGGAATGAGCAGTTCTTC.

This chain links TRBV7-9 with TRBJ1-2, with 11 nucleotides matching TRBD1. This CDR3 has 15 amino acids. CDR1 is SEHNR, CDR2 FQNEAQ, per germline (reference sequence). J lost 8 bases, V lost 5 bases, and 10 bases had no gene match. In DNA, the CDR3 is TGTGCCAGCAGCCCGGGACAGGGGGGCGTGGAGGGCTACACCTTC. Amino acids: CASSPGQGGVEGYTF.

The chain employs TRBV19 and TRBJ2-7; TRBD1 aligns across 8 bases. V lost 4 bases, J lost 6 bases, and 2 bases stayed unmatched. The CDR3 totals 12 residues. Germline V gene data show CDR1 as LNHDA and CDR2 as SQIVND (reference sequence). Written as DNA, the CDR3 is TGTGCCAGTAGTAGGGACAGGCGCGAGCAGTACTTC. This gives the protein CASSRDRREQYF.

This clonotype was recorded at least ten times. The genes are TRBV5-1 and TRBJ2-5; D call uncertain. V lost 4 bases to trimming and J lost 4 bases, with 14 bases between them. Germline V lookup: CDR1 SGHRS, CDR2 YFSETQ. The CDR3 runs 14 residues. CDR3 sequence reads: CASSREGRGETQYF. Here the CDR3 DNA reads TGCGCCAGCAGCCGTGAAGGACGAGGAGAGACCCAGTACTTC.

This clonotype was counted ten times or more. The chain carries TRBV12-3 or TRBV12-4 and TRBJ2-2; 11 bases match TRBD2. V shed 0 bases, J shed 6 bases, and the junction held 6 bases outside the gene matches. There are 17 residues in the CDR3. In DNA, the CDR3 is TGTGCCAGCAGTTTAGCGCGGCTAGCGGGGGGCGCCGGGGAGCTGTTTTTT. Translated, it gives CASSLARLAGGAGELFF.

In its sample, this clonotype was seen a few times. One base away lies a much larger clone, so this may be a sequencing read error. The chain joins TRBV6-5 to TRBJ1-1; D call uncertain. This CDR3 has 14 amino acids. CDR1 MNHEY and CDR2 SVGAGI come from the germline V gene. The CDR3 sequence: CTSSYSSVNTEAFF. The DNA of the CDR3 is TGTACCAGCAGTTACTCATCAGTGAACACTGAAGCTTTCTTT.

Ten or more counts support this clonotype. CDR3 region: CASSEMGWGSSYEQYF. Written as DNA, the CDR3 is TGTGCCAGCAGTGAAATGGGTTGGGGGAGCTCCTACGAGCAGTACTTC. The V call is TRBV6-1, the J call TRBJ2-7; D assignment may be TRBD1 or TRBD2 (5 bases each). Germline CDR1 is MNHNS and CDR2 is SASEGT. Trimming cost V 2 bases and J 0 bases, with 14 bases left between them. This CDR3 has 16 residues.

This clonotype appeared many times. The J gene is TRBJ1-1, the V gene TRBV3-1; D is unclear. V lost 2 bases and J lost 6, with 7 bases in between. Germline V gene data show CDR1 as LGHDT and CDR2 as YNNKEL (reference sequence). The CDR3 contains 12 residues. Here the CDR3 DNA reads TGTGCCAGCAGCCAAATTGGGGCTGAAGCTTTCTTT. This encodes CASSQIGAEAFF.

The chain employs TRBV28 and TRBJ1-3; D is uncertain. Germline V gives CDR1 MDHEN, CDR2 SYDVKM. The CDR3 totals 17 residues. Trimming pared 1 base from V and 0 bases from J, leaving 13 bases between. The DNA of the CDR3 is TGTGCCAGCAGTTTATTTCACCGAAGGACCTCTGGAAACACCATATATTTT. Protein sequence: CASSLFHRRTSGNTIYF. Full variable domain (missing parts from reference TRBV28 and TRBJ1-3): DVKVTQSSRYLVKRTGEKVFLECVQDMDHENMFWYRQDPGLGLRLIYFSYDVKMKEKGDIPEGYSVSREKKERFSLILESASTNQTSMYLCASSLFHRRTSGNTIYFGEGSWLTVV.

Ten or more counts support this clonotype. The chain couples TRBV20-1 to TRBJ1-1, with 9 bases matching TRBD1. Germline assignment: CDR1 DFQATT and CDR2 SNEGSKA (reference sequence). The V segment lost 0 bases and the J segment 5 bases; nucleotides outside the gene matches: 4. The CDR3 has 14 residues. Here the CDR3 DNA reads TGCAGTGCTAGAGAAGGGACAGGGCGGACTGAAGCTTTCTTT. Protein sequence: CSAREGTGRTEAFF.

This clonotype was picked up many times. The chain has TRBV28 and TRBJ1-1, with a tentative D call TRBD1 (6 bases). Germline V gives CDR1 MDHEN, CDR2 SYDVKM. The length of the CDR3 is 12 residues. Trimming left V 8 bases short and J 5 bases short, with 12 bases between. Here the CDR3 reads CASYYRETEAFF. The CDR3 DNA sequence: TGTGCCAGCTATTACAGGGAAACTGAAGCTTTCTTT.

This clonotype has a count of ten or more. The chain uses TRBV13 and TRBJ2-1; 14 bases align to TRBD2. Germline lookup yields CDR1 PRHDT and CDR2 FYEKMQ (reference sequence). The CDR3 has 21 amino acids. Trimming cost V 3 bases and J 10 bases; bases outside gene matches: 23. Here the CDR3 DNA reads TGTGCCAGCAGCTTGGGTACTCCGGGACTAGCGGGAGTCCCCTTCATGTGGGAGCAGTTCTTC. The encoded protein is CASSLGTPGLAGVPFMWEQFF.

The chain has TRBV7-7 and TRBJ2-7; a weak D match, TRBD2 (6 bases). Germline V gene sequence: CDR1 SSHAT, CDR2 FNYEAQ (reference sequence). The length of the CDR3 is 14 residues. CDR3 region: CASGTPGPPYEQYF. CDR3 bases: TGTGCTAGCGGAACCCCGGGACCACCCTACGAGCAGTACTTC.

This clonotype was seen repeatedly, ten times or more. This chain connects TRBV19 to TRBJ1-1; weak D call: TRBD1 (5 bases). Germline V gene sequence: CDR1 LNHDA, CDR2 SQIVND (reference sequence). This CDR3 is 12 amino acids long. Trimming shortened V by 6 bases and J by 4 bases, and 9 bases separated the two germline ends. CDR3: CASRLGGTEAFF. The CDR3 nucleotides are TGTGCCAGTAGACTCGGGGGCACTGAAGCTTTCTTT.

This clonotype was seen repeatedly, ten times or more. The chain carries TRBV5-8 and TRBJ1-2; 8 bases are shared with TRBD1. J gave up 0 bases and V 1 base, and 2 bases lay outside the gene matches. Germline values: CDR1 SGHTS, CDR2 YDEGEE. The CDR3 length is 15 residues. The CDR3 here is CASSLWDRTNYGYTF. The DNA for the CDR3 is TGTGCCAGCAGCTTGTGGGACAGGACTAACTATGGCTACACCTTC.

This clonotype appeared many times. The chain combines TRBV6-1 with TRBJ1-5; possibly TRBD1 for D (5 bases). The CDR3 spans 13 residues. Germline CDR1 and CDR2: MNHNS and SASEGT. V was shortened by 4 bases and J by 10 bases, with 14 bases between the two germline ends. The CDR3 sequence is CASSGAGQDPQHF. The CDR3 DNA is TGTGCCAGCAGTGGGGCTGGACAAGATCCCCAGCATTTT.

V gene TRBV10-1 combines with J gene TRBJ2-7; D ambiguous. The germline V gene encodes CDR1 WNHNN and CDR2 SYGVQD (reference sequence). This CDR3 region has 14 residues. The germline V and J ends were trimmed by 2 bases and 3 bases, with 11 bases remaining between them. The CDR3 protein is CASSERVGNYEQYF. The CDR3 DNA sequence: TGCGCCAGCAGTGAGCGAGTGGGGAACTACGAGCAGTACTTC.

This clonotype has ten or more counts. The rearrangement links TRBV20-1 to TRBJ2-2; tentative D call: TRBD1 (5 bases). This CDR3 region has 13 residues. Between the trimmed V and J ends, which lost 2 bases and 4 bases, there was a span of 8 bases. Germline V gene data show CDR1 as DFQATT and CDR2 as SNEGSKA (reference sequence). CDR3 region: CSARSRVTGELFF. The DNA for the CDR3 is TGCAGTGCTAGAAGCAGGGTCACCGGGGAGCTGTTTTTT.

This clonotype was detected many times. CDR3 amino acids: CASSDRGTDTQYF. CDR3 bases: TGTGCCAGCAGTGACCGGGGCACAGATACGCAGTATTTT. The V and J genes are TRBV6-1 and TRBJ2-3; no clear D. Germline V CDR1 and CDR2: MNHNS, SASEGT. With 3 bases removed from V and 1 base from J, the gap between germline ends came to 5 bases. This CDR3 contains 13 residues.

This clonotype came up many times. The rearrangement uses TRBV19 and TRBJ2-1, with D uncertain. Germline V lookup: CDR1 LNHDA, CDR2 SQIVND (reference sequence). This CDR3 comprises 13 residues. Between the trimmed V and J ends, which lost 4 bases and 4 bases, there was a span of 8 bases. Written as DNA, the CDR3 is TGTGCCAGTAGTACCAGACGGTACAATGAGCAGTTCTTC. Amino acid sequence: CASSTRRYNEQFF.

This clonotype was detected ten times or more. The chain has TRBV5-6 and TRBJ1-2; 8 bases align to TRBD1. This CDR3 comprises 15 residues. Looked up from germline, CDR1 is SGHDT and CDR2 is YYEEEE. The V segment lost 1 base and the J segment 7 bases; nucleotides outside the gene matches: 9. The CDR3 DNA reads TGTGCCAGCAGCTTGAGGGACAGGATCTTTGGTGGCTACACCTTC. It specifies CASSLRDRIFGGYTF.

This clonotype has at least ten counts. This chain links TRBV3-1 with TRBJ2-2; D gene unclear. The germline V gene encodes CDR1 LGHDT and CDR2 YNNKEL (reference sequence). The CDR3 is 14 residues long. Trimming took off 1 base at V and 4 bases at J, with 7 bases between the two ends. The CDR3 here is CASSQGASTGELFF. The DNA for the CDR3 is TGTGCCAGCAGCCAAGGGGCTAGCACCGGGGAGCTGTTTTTT.

The chain recombines TRBV19 with TRBJ1-5; D not certain. CDR3 length: 13 residues. V lost 2 bases and J lost 6, with 8 bases in between. Germline CDR1 LNHDA, CDR2 SQIVND (reference sequence). In nucleotides, the CDR3 is TGTGCCAGTAGTATACTGAGGGTTCAGCCCCAGCATTTT. Protein sequence: CASSILRVQPQHF.

This clonotype was recorded many times. The chain couples TRBV6-2 or TRBV6-3 to TRBJ1-5; D is perhaps TRBD1 (6 bases). In germline, CDR1 is MNHEY, CDR2 SVGEGT. This CDR3 comprises 14 residues. Deletions cut 10 bases from V and 5 bases from J, with 18 bases between. The CDR3 region is CATKRGGVDQPQHF. For the CDR3, the DNA is TGTGCCACAAAGAGAGGGGGAGTGGATCAGCCCCAGCATTTT.